This entry lists 11 T cell receptor beta chains sequenced from one sample in a study of radiation and T cells in renal cell carcinoma (dated by TCRdb to the early 2020s). Read against the paper, the sample's time point label means: blood 2 weeks post-SBRT. In light of the paper, this sample's treatment or condition label describes: 15 Gy SBRT to primary tumor, nephrectomy 4 weeks later. Libraries were made using the immunoSEQ multiplex PCR assay. Sourced from immuneACCESS, this table was stored by TCRdb with only in-frame sequences that have V and J called. A share of the clones is absent; for the studies checked, an unresolved V gene accounts for under half, and the remainder has no known explanation. The sample table holds 70,000 to 100,000 clones, of which 80% to 90% were seen once. The ten largest clones represent 20% to 25% of the sample. Source: blood, taken from a patient whose treatment included radiotherapy and nephrectomy. Source of these receptors: a woman between 45 and 60 years old with renal cell carcinoma.

The chain uses TRBV6-5 and TRBJ1-3; possibly TRBD1 for D (5 bases). The CDR3 has 16 amino acids. With 0 bases removed from V and 3 bases from J, the gap between germline ends came to 12 bases. The germline gives CDR1 MNHEY, CDR2 SVGAGI. CDR3 in DNA: TGTGCCAGCAGTTACTCGATTGAGGGGAATGGAAACACCATATATTTT. Amino acids: CASSYSIEGNGNTIYF.

The chain uses TRBV5-1 and TRBJ1-1, with TRBD1 matching 7 bases. Looked up from germline, CDR1 is SGHRS and CDR2 is YFSETQ. V shed 2 bases and J 4 bases; nucleotides not matched to a gene: 5. The CDR3 contains 14 residues. CDR3 sequence (DNA): TGCGCCAGCAGCTTCGGGACAGCCGGCACTGAAGCTTTCTTT. Translated, it gives CASSFGTAGTEAFF.

This clone was seen a single time. The V and J genes are TRBV29-1 and TRBJ2-7, with 16 bases lining up with TRBD2. CDR1 is SQVTM and CDR2 is ANQGSEA in the germline V gene. The CDR3 is 15 amino acids. Trimming removed 6 bases from V and 4 bases from J; junction bases left unmatched: 6. CDR3 bases: TGCAGCGTCGGGACTAGCGGGGGGGGACCTTACGAGCAGTACTTC. As protein: CSVGTSGGGPYEQYF.

A note on this clone: At one end the junction does not follow the germline gene, possibly because of a read error. CDR3 nucleotides: TGCGCCAGCAGCCGAGATCGGGGCTACACCTTC. This translates into CASSRDRGYTF. The chain carries TRBV5-4 and TRBJ1-2, with D uncertain. The V gene's germline CDR1 is SGHNT and CDR2 YYREEE (reference sequence). The CDR3 runs 11 residues. The full variable domain, rest sourced from reference TRBV5-4 and TRBJ1-2, is ETGVTQSPTHLIKTRGQQVTLRCSSQSGHNTVSWYQQALGQGPQFIFQYYREEENGRGNFPPRFSGLQFPNYSSELNVNALELDDSALYLCASSRDRGYTFGSGTRLTVV.

V and J are TRBV9 and TRBJ2-2, with 7 positions matching TRBD2. The CDR3 loop spans 17 amino acids. V was pared by 0 bases and J by 6 bases, with 11 bases of the junction left unmatched. Germline-derived CDR1 and CDR2 are SGDLS and YYNGEE. The DNA of the CDR3 is TGTGCCAGCAGCGTAGTACCCCGTGCGCGGGAGCCCGGGGAGCTGTTTTTT. Protein sequence: CASSVVPRAREPGELFF. Using reference TRBV9 and TRBJ2-2 for the parts outside the CDR3, the full variable domain is DSGVTQTPKHLITATGQRVTLRCSPRSGDLSVYWYQQSLDQGLQFLIQYYNGEERAKGNILERFSAQQFPDLHSELNLSSLELGDSALYFCASSVVPRAREPGELFFGEGSRLTVL.

The genes are TRBV19 and TRBJ2-7; D possibly corresponds to TRBD1 (6 bases). The CDR3 is 13 amino acids. CDR1 is LNHDA, CDR2 SQIVND, per germline (reference sequence). V lost 1 base and J 4 bases, leaving 8 bases between the germline ends. This chain's CDR3 is CASSIVGGYEQYF. The DNA of the CDR3 is TGTGCCAGTAGTATAGTAGGGGGATACGAGCAGTACTTC.

Concerning this clone itself: This same CDR3 is encoded by further DNA sequences in the sample. The gene calls are TRBV5-4 and TRBJ2-5, with 9 bases lining up with TRBD2. V shed 2 bases and J 5 bases; nucleotides not matched to a gene: 4. The CDR3 is 14 residues long. Germline-derived CDR1 and CDR2 are SGHNT and YYREEE (reference sequence). The CDR3 region has the DNA TGTGCCAGCAGCTTAGCGGGAGGAGGTGAGACCCAGTACTTC. Amino acid sequence: CASSLAGGGETQYF.

The rearrangement joins TRBV7-2 to TRBJ1-2; D perhaps matches TRBD1 (6 bases). The CDR3 length is 14 residues. V was pared by 0 bases and J by 8 bases, with 13 bases between. Germline values: CDR1 SGHTA, CDR2 FQGNSA. The CDR3 sequence: CASSLARQVGGYTF. The CDR3 nucleotides read TGTGCCAGCAGCTTAGCCCGACAGGTAGGGGGCTACACCTTC.

The J gene is TRBJ2-4, the V gene TRBV28; 8 bases align to TRBD1. The CDR3 runs 13 residues. Trimming at V came to 5 bases and at J to 7 bases, leaving 4 bases not matched to a gene. CDR1 is MDHEN and CDR2 is SYDVKM in the germline V gene. In DNA form, the CDR3 reads TGTGCCAGCAGTGACAGGGGTATGAACATTCAGTACTTC. Translation gives CASSDRGMNIQYF.

The rearrangement links TRBV7-9 to TRBJ1-1, with 11 bases identical to TRBD1. The CDR3 consists of 15 residues. Germline trimming cut 5 bases from V and 11 bases from J; bases unmatched to any gene: 13. Germline loops: CDR1 SEHNR, CDR2 FQNEAQ (reference sequence). CDR3 DNA sequence: TGTGCCAGCAGCGAAGAGCGGGACAGGGGGTATAGGGCTTTCTTT. It is translated as CASSEERDRGYRAFF.

The chain joins TRBV5-1 to TRBJ1-5; 9 positions match TRBD1. There are 15 residues in the CDR3. Germline V gene data show CDR1 as SGHRS and CDR2 as YFSETQ. The ends lost 0 bases at V and 4 bases at J; junction bases unmatched: 2. The CDR3 nucleotides read TGCGCCAGCAGCTTGGACAGGGGGCGGAATCAGCCCCAGCATTTT. It specifies CASSLDRGRNQPQHF.